The 5 T cell receptor beta chains given below trace back to one sample, sequenced in a study of T cells after yellow fever vaccination. A single record per CDR3 protein comes from TCRdb applying MiXCR to the 5' RACE reads. The data hold 550,000 to 750,000 distinct CDR3 sequences, with roughly 13% observed a single time. Sequencing used PBMCs, obtained on the day of the yellow fever booster vaccination. Receptor source: a man younger than 40 who received the YFV17D yellow fever vaccine.

The chain has TRBV20-1 and TRBJ2-5, with TRBD2 matching 10 bases. The CDR3 runs 15 residues. Germline loops: CDR1 DFQATT, CDR2 SNEGSKA (reference sequence). Trimming at V came to 0 bases and at J to 5 bases, leaving 6 bases not matched to a gene. The CDR3 loop reads CSARDPSGRPETQYF. The CDR3 DNA sequence: TGCAGTGCTAGAGATCCTAGCGGGAGACCCGAGACCCAGTACTTC.

The chain uses TRBV5-1 and TRBJ2-2; D is perhaps TRBD2 (7 bases). Trimming pared 4 bases from V and 3 bases from J, leaving 13 bases between. Germline V gene data show CDR1 as SGHRS and CDR2 as YFSETQ. The CDR3 has 15 amino acids. The CDR3 region has the DNA TGCGCCAGCAGCCCCCGGGGGGCTGACACCGGGGAGCTGTTTTTT. This gives the protein CASSPRGADTGELFF.

The CDR3 nucleotides read TGCGCCAGCAGCGTTCACACGTGGGGGGCCTACGAGCAGTACTTC. Encoded protein: CASSVHTWGAYEQYF. This chain links TRBV23-1 with TRBJ2-7; D is possibly TRBD2 (6 bases). TRBV23-1 has ORF status, its function being uncertain. Trimming pared 6 bases from V and 2 bases from J, leaving 17 bases between. The CDR3 covers 15 residues.

Many counts were recorded for this clonotype. The junction does not match germline at one end; this may be a read error. The gene calls are TRBV12-3 or TRBV12-4 and TRBJ2-2; TRBD1 matches 7 bases. The CDR3 runs to 13 residues. In DNA, the CDR3 is TGTGCCAGCAGCTTAGGGGGCAGTGGGGAGCTGTTTTTT. It yields the protein CASSLGGSGELFF.

The chain uses TRBV7-2 and TRBJ2-2, with 7 bases fitting TRBD2. Germline assignment: CDR1 SGHTA and CDR2 FQGNSA. With 4 bases clipped from V and 4 bases from J, the junction kept 6 bases outside the gene matches. This CDR3 is built from 15 residues. The chain's CDR3 is CASSWGGTTTGELFF. DNA of the CDR3: TGTGCCAGCAGCTGGGGCGGGACTACCACCGGGGAGCTGTTTTTT.